These 26 T cell receptor beta chains were all obtained from the same sample, sequenced in a study of T cell responses to AZD1222 COVID-19 vaccine. TCRdb's copy holds only in-frame clones and misses some; the assay was immunoSEQ multiplex PCR. Here the sample spans 110,000 to 150,000 clones, 88% being singletons. Sequenced here: peripheral blood, sampled 28 days after the second AZD1222 dose. These receptors were collected from an adult who received the AZD1222 COVID-19 vaccine.

The chain recombines TRBV9 with TRBJ1-4; no clear D gene. This CDR3 comprises 14 residues. V lost 3 bases and J 0 bases, leaving 6 bases between the germline ends. In germline, CDR1 is SGDLS, CDR2 YYNGEE. In DNA form, the CDR3 reads TGTGCCAGCAGCGAGTGGTCAACTAATGAAAAACTGTTTTTT. Amino acid sequence: CASSEWSTNEKLFF. The full variable domain, rest sourced from reference TRBV9 and TRBJ1-4, is DSGVTQTPKHLITATGQRVTLRCSPRSGDLSVYWYQQSLDQGLQFLIQYYNGEERAKGNILERFSAQQFPDLHSELNLSSLELGDSALYFCASSEWSTNEKLFFGSGTQLSVL.

The V call is TRBV6-2 or TRBV6-3, the J call TRBJ2-1, with 7 bases that match TRBD2. This CDR3 comprises 14 residues. V was pared by 4 bases and J by 6 bases, with 6 bases of the junction left unmatched. CDR1 is MNHEY and CDR2 is SVGEGT in the germline V gene. Here the CDR3 reads CASSFGGEGNEQFF. In nucleotides, the CDR3 is TGTGCCAGCAGTTTTGGGGGGGAGGGCAATGAGCAGTTCTTC.

This chain uses TRBV29-1 with TRBJ2-6; D remains unclear. V shed 7 bases and J shed 0 bases, with 10 bases lying between them. Germline CDR1 and CDR2: SQVTM and ANQGSEA. The CDR3 loop spans 14 amino acids. This chain's CDR3 is CSATDPSGANVLTF. In DNA, the CDR3 is TGCAGCGCTACAGACCCCTCTGGGGCCAACGTCCTGACTTTC.

The chain is built from TRBV30 and TRBJ2-4, with D hard to call. The germline V gene encodes CDR1 GTSNPN and CDR2 SVGIG (reference sequence). Trimming cost V 5 bases and J 9 bases, with 14 bases left between them. The length of the CDR3 is 12 residues. The DNA for the CDR3 is TGTGCCTGGGCTGCCACGCTTGGCATTCAGTACTTC. Protein sequence: CAWAATLGIQYF.

V usage is TRBV2 and J usage is TRBJ2-7; D unresolved. Per germline, CDR1 SNHLY and CDR2 FYNNEI. The V and J ends lost 5 bases and 0 bases respectively, with 5 bases between them. The CDR3 consists of 12 residues. CDR3 residues: CASSPSSYEQYF. As DNA, the CDR3 is TGTGCCAGCAGTCCAAGCTCCTACGAGCAGTACTTC.

Here the CDR3 DNA reads TGTGCCAGCAGTCGAGCCAACAGGGTTTCCAATTCACCCCTCCACTTT. Amino acid sequence: CASSRANRVSNSPLHF. The chain recombines TRBV7-6 with TRBJ1-6; D might be TRBD1 (6 bases). The CDR3 is 16 residues long. The germline V gene has CDR1 SGHVS and CDR2 FNYEAQ. Trimming cost V 6 bases and J 7 bases, with 19 bases left between them.

The chain uses TRBV7-9 and TRBJ2-2; 9 positions agree with TRBD1. Unmatched junction bases numbered 15, after V lost 5 bases and J lost 8 bases. CDR1 and CDR2 from the germline V gene are SEHNR and FQNEAQ (reference sequence). The CDR3 contains 17 residues. The DNA for the CDR3 is TGTGCCAGCAGCCCGACGCCGGGACAGGGCATCGGAGGGGAGCTGTTTTTT. This translates into CASSPTPGQGIGGELFF.

This clone was observed a single time. The chain combines TRBV5-5 with TRBJ1-6, with 10 bases fitting TRBD1. This CDR3 spans 16 amino acids. Germline lookup yields CDR1 SGHKS and CDR2 YYEKEE (reference sequence). V gave up 2 bases and J gave up 7 bases; unmatched junction bases: 6. The CDR3 sequence: CASSFGQGVGNSPLHF. Written as DNA, the CDR3 is TGTGCCAGCAGCTTTGGACAGGGGGTGGGGAATTCACCCCTCCACTTT.

The J gene is TRBJ2-2, the V gene TRBV24-1, with D unclear. Germline loops: CDR1 KGHDR, CDR2 SFDVKD. This CDR3 region has 13 residues. V was shortened by 9 bases and J by 9 bases, with 16 bases between the two germline ends. The CDR3, as DNA: TGTGCCACCGGGCCCCCGTCGAATAGGGAGCTGTTTTTT. Translating gives CATGPPSNRELFF.

The chain couples TRBV28 to TRBJ1-1; the D is unclear. Germline lookup yields CDR1 MDHEN and CDR2 SYDVKM. This CDR3 spans 11 amino acids. Trimming removed 6 bases at V and 10 bases at J, with 12 bases between. The chain's CDR3 is CASSDPRGAFF. The CDR3 nucleotides read TGTGCCAGCAGCGACCCTCGTGGAGCTTTCTTT.

The chain recombines TRBV2 with TRBJ2-3; D is undetermined. The CDR3 contains 11 residues. V lost 3 bases, J lost 7 bases, and 5 bases lay in between. Per germline, CDR1 SNHLY and CDR2 FYNNEI. CDR3 residues: CASSDPYTQYF. DNA of the CDR3: TGTGCCAGCAGTGATCCGTATACGCAGTATTTT.

V and J are TRBV29-1 and TRBJ1-1; D not resolved. The CDR3 totals 11 residues. Germline CDR1 SQVTM, CDR2 ANQGSEA. V was shortened by 8 bases and J by 7 bases, with 14 bases between the two germline ends. CDR3 nucleotides: TGCAGCCACCACGGGAGCGGTGAAGCTTTCTTT. Translated: CSHHGSGEAFF.

The rearrangement joins TRBV24-1 to TRBJ2-1; D unclear. Trimming took off 2 bases at V and 3 bases at J, with 4 bases between the two ends. The CDR3 length is 13 residues. CDR1 is KGHDR, CDR2 SFDVKD, per germline. The DNA for the CDR3 is TGTGCCACCAGTGATTCAGACTACAATGAGCAGTTCTTC. Its protein product is CATSDSDYNEQFF.

V gene TRBV5-1 combines with J gene TRBJ2-1; D perhaps matches TRBD2 (7 bases). Germline V gene data show CDR1 as SGHRS and CDR2 as YFSETQ. The CDR3 spans 17 residues. The V end lost 1 base, the J end lost 2 bases, and 16 bases lay between the germline ends. The CDR3 spells CASSLIPGGRTYNEQFF. CDR3 bases: TGCGCCAGCAGCTTGATCCCCGGGGGGCGAACCTACAATGAGCAGTTCTTC.

The rearrangement uses TRBV4-3 and TRBJ2-5, with D tentatively TRBD1 or TRBD2 (5 bases each). Deletions cut 0 bases from V and 1 base from J, with 15 bases between. Germline CDR1 reads LGHNA; CDR2 reads YSLEER. The CDR3 contains 17 residues. The CDR3 DNA reads as TGCGCCAGCAGCCAAGATTGGTCGGGACGGACCCAAGAGACCCAGTACTTC. It is translated as CASSQDWSGRTQETQYF.

The gene calls are TRBV5-5 and TRBJ2-7; D is perhaps TRBD1 (6 bases). CDR3 size: 15 residues. V was clipped by 4 bases and J by 2 bases, with 16 bases between them. Germline-derived CDR1 and CDR2 are SGHKS and YYEKEE (reference sequence). As DNA, the CDR3 is TGTGCCAGCAGCCCCCGACAGGCACTCCCCTACGAGCAGTACTTC. Residues: CASSPRQALPYEQYF.

As concerns this clone: The junction shows a germline mismatch at one end, possibly a read error. The chain carries TRBV7-7 and TRBJ2-7, with D possibly matching TRBD1 (5 bases). Germline CDR1 reads SSHAT; CDR2 reads FNYEAQ (reference sequence). The CDR3 runs 16 residues. Here the CDR3 reads CASSLLEQGSPYEQYF. The CDR3 nucleotides are TGTGCTAGCAGCTTATTGGAGCAGGGATCTCCCTACGAGCAGTACTTC.

This rearrangement joins TRBV30 to TRBJ2-7; 8 bases line up with TRBD2. V shed 5 bases, J shed 6 bases, and the junction held 9 bases outside the gene matches. Looked up from germline, CDR1 is GTSNPN and CDR2 is SVGIG (reference sequence). The CDR3 loop spans 13 amino acids. Here the CDR3 reads CAWDLSGSFEQYF. CDR3 bases: TGTGCCTGGGACCTCAGCGGGAGCTTCGAGCAGTACTTC.

The chain recombines TRBV2 with TRBJ1-5; 10 positions match TRBD1. The CDR3 is made up of 15 amino acids. The germline V gene encodes CDR1 SNHLY and CDR2 FYNNEI. V dropped 3 bases and J dropped 6; count of bases not matched to a gene: 5. This CDR3 is CASSDPTGGGQPQHF. The CDR3 nucleotides read TGTGCCAGCAGTGACCCGACAGGGGGCGGTCAGCCCCAGCATTTT.

The CDR3 nucleotides read TGTGCCAGCAGCTTAGGAGGGGTTTCACCCCTCCACTTT. It translates to CASSLGGVSPLHF. The genes are TRBV13 and TRBJ1-6; possible D gene TRBD1, 5 bases. V lost 0 bases and J 9 bases, leaving 6 bases between the germline ends. There are 13 residues in the CDR3. Germline-derived CDR1 and CDR2 are PRHDT and FYEKMQ (reference sequence). Full variable domain (remainder filled in from reference TRBV13 and TRBJ1-6): AAGVIQSPRHLIKEKRETATLKCYPIPRHDTVYWYQQGPGQDPQFLISFYEKMQSDKGSIPDRFSAQQFSDYHSELNMSSLELGDSALYFCASSLGGVSPLHFGNGTRLTVT.

The rearrangement uses TRBV5-1 and TRBJ1-2; D perhaps matches TRBD1 (5 bases). The CDR3 spans 14 residues. V was cut by 0 bases and J by 6 bases, with 12 bases left in between. Germline V gene sequence: CDR1 SGHRS, CDR2 YFSETQ. The CDR3 DNA follows: TGCGCCAGCAGCTTGGCTGTGGGGGGGGATGGCTACACCTTC. Translation gives CASSLAVGGDGYTF.

Only one count was recorded for this clone. The CDR3 reads CASSLSQTGANVLTF. CDR3 DNA sequence: TGTGCCAGCAGCTTGTCGCAGACTGGGGCCAACGTCCTGACTTTC. The chain carries TRBV11-1 and TRBJ2-6, with D hard to call. The CDR3 totals 15 residues. Germline assignment: CDR1 SGHAT and CDR2 FQDESV (reference sequence). V lost 3 bases to trimming and J lost 2 bases, with 8 bases between them.

The J gene is TRBJ2-2, the V gene TRBV24-1, with D possibly matching TRBD1 (5 bases). This CDR3 spans 14 amino acids. CDR1 is KGHDR, CDR2 SFDVKD, per germline. Trimming stripped 3 bases from V and 4 bases from J, with 8 bases between. The CDR3 bases are TGTGCCACCAGTGATACGACAGTCACCGGGGAGCTGTTTTTT. Amino acid sequence: CATSDTTVTGELFF.

Only one count was recorded for this clone. The J gene is TRBJ1-5, the V gene TRBV19, with unresolved D. V was cut by 7 bases and J by 3 bases, with 16 bases left in between. Germline-derived CDR1 and CDR2 are LNHDA and SQIVND (reference sequence). The CDR3 length is 15 residues. The DNA for the CDR3 is TGTGCCAGTAAGGTCCGGGTCTTAACCAATCAGCCCCAGCATTTT. This encodes CASKVRVLTNQPQHF.

The chain couples TRBV27 to TRBJ1-2, with 12 nucleotides matching TRBD1. V trimming: 6 bases; J trimming: 6 bases; junction bases outside the gene matches: 5. CDR3 length: 14 residues. Germline lookup yields CDR1 MNHEY and CDR2 SMNVEV (reference sequence). The DNA for the CDR3 is TGTGCCAGCAGGGGGACAGGGGGCGCGGATGGCTACACCTTC. Its protein is CASRGTGGADGYTF.

The V and J genes are TRBV28 and TRBJ2-6, with D maybe TRBD2 (6 bases). Trimming left V 6 bases short and J 2 bases short, with 23 bases between. CDR3 size: 19 residues. Per the germline V gene, CDR1 is MDHEN and CDR2 is SYDVKM. The CDR3 DNA follows: TGTGCCAGCAGCGACCCGGGGGTCCAAACATTCGCTGGGGCCAACGTCCTGACTTTC. Its translation: CASSDPGVQTFAGANVLTF.